What follows are 18 T cell receptor beta chains derived from one specimen sequenced in a study of cytomegalovirus exposure and HLA in healthy donors. Using immunoSEQ multiplex PCR, the repertoire was profiled, and TCRdb retains in-frame clones only, with some absent. The repertoire holds under 150,000 clones, with about 87% as singletons. Material: PBMCs. Receptors originate from a woman under 30 in good health and CMV-seronegative.

This clone has a single count. V usage is TRBV10-1 and J usage is TRBJ1-1; a possible D gene is TRBD1 (6 bases). This CDR3 has 13 amino acids. Trimming pared 1 base from V and 11 bases from J, leaving 14 bases between. In germline, CDR1 is WNHNN, CDR2 SYGVQD (reference sequence). CDR3 nucleotide sequence: TGCGCCAGCAGTGAGTTAAGCAGGGGTTACGCTTTCTTT. It is translated as CASSELSRGYAFF.

The chain uses TRBV28 and TRBJ2-1, with TRBD2 matching over 15 bases. With 10 bases clipped from V and 2 bases from J, the junction kept 3 bases outside the gene matches. This CDR3 comprises 15 residues. Germline V lookup: CDR1 MDHEN, CDR2 SYDVKM. The CDR3 sequence: CATGTSGRTYNEQFF. In DNA form, the CDR3 reads TGTGCCACTGGGACTAGCGGGAGGACCTACAATGAGCAGTTCTTC. The whole variable domain, filled in from reference TRBV28 and TRBJ2-1, reads DVKVTQSSRYLVKRTGEKVFLECVQDMDHENMFWYRQDPGLGLRLIYFSYDVKMKEKGDIPEGYSVSREKKERFSLILESASTNQTSMYLCATGTSGRTYNEQFFGPGTRLTVL.

The chain combines TRBV4-3 with TRBJ2-6, with a possible D match to TRBD1 (6 bases). Germline V gene lookup returns CDR1 LGHNA and CDR2 YSLEER. The V gene lost 3 bases and the J gene lost 0 bases, with 12 bases spanning the gap. The CDR3 contains 17 residues. The CDR3 spells CASSQGQYSSGANVLTF. In DNA form, the CDR3 reads TGCGCCAGCAGCCAGGGACAATATTCCTCTGGGGCCAACGTCCTGACTTTC.

The chain combines TRBV7-2 with TRBJ2-3; D remains unclear. Trimming cost V 1 base and J 2 bases, with 10 bases left between them. There are 15 residues in the CDR3. The germline V gene encodes CDR1 SGHTA and CDR2 FQGNSA. CDR3: CASSLDRQATDTQYF. CDR3 nucleotide sequence: TGTGCCAGCAGCTTAGATCGGCAGGCCACAGATACGCAGTATTTT.

The chain is built from TRBV27 and TRBJ2-7; D is undetermined. The CDR3 has 13 amino acids. Germline V gene sequence: CDR1 MNHEY, CDR2 SMNVEV (reference sequence). Trimming pared 5 bases from V and 5 bases from J, leaving 13 bases between. The CDR3 region has the DNA TGTGCCAGCAGTCTCCTGGCGGAGAACGAGCAGTACTTC. Amino acids: CASSLLAENEQYF.

For this clone: Other nucleotide sequences in the sample specify the same CDR3. V is TRBV5-1 and J is TRBJ2-7; D remains ambiguous. V dropped 3 bases and J dropped 4 bases, with 8 bases sitting between them. The CDR3 loop spans 12 amino acids. CDR1 is SGHRS, CDR2 YFSETQ, per germline. The CDR3 loop is CASSSDSYEQYF. DNA for the CDR3: TGCGCCAGCAGCTCCGACTCGTACGAGCAGTACTTC.

This sequence joins TRBV20-1 and TRBJ1-2; 11 positions agree with TRBD1. The CDR3 is 11 residues long. CDR1 and CDR2 (germline): DFQATT, SNEGSKA (reference sequence). The CDR3 region has the DNA TGCAGCGGACAGGGGGCCTATGGCTACACCTTC. This encodes CSGQGAYGYTF.

This clone was observed once. The chain employs TRBV2 and TRBJ2-1; 13 bases agree with TRBD2. CDR3 length: 14 amino acids. V lost 8 bases to trimming and J lost 6 bases; unmatched junction nucleotides: 4. Germline V lookup: CDR1 SNHLY, CDR2 FYNNEI. The CDR3 region has the DNA TGTGCCAGCCCACTAGCGGGAGGGCCCAATGAGCAGTTCTTC. Residues: CASPLAGGPNEQFF.

V usage is TRBV9 and J usage is TRBJ2-2; unclear D gene. V was shortened by 0 bases and J by 0 bases, with 6 bases between the two germline ends. The CDR3 covers 15 residues. Germline CDR1 is SGDLS and CDR2 is YYNGEE. DNA of the CDR3: TGTGCCAGCAGCGTAGGCGGCTCGAACACCGGGGAGCTGTTTTTT. Amino acids: CASSVGGSNTGELFF.

The chain uses TRBV19 and TRBJ1-5; weak D call: TRBD1 (5 bases). The V gene's germline CDR1 is LNHDA and CDR2 SQIVND (reference sequence). Trimming shortened V by 10 bases and J by 6 bases, and 16 bases separated the two germline ends. This CDR3 contains 13 residues. CDR3 in amino acids: CATTPEGTQPQHF. In DNA form, the CDR3 reads TGTGCCACCACCCCGGAGGGGACTCAGCCCCAGCATTTT.

The V gene is TRBV29-1, the J gene TRBJ2-3; D is possibly TRBD1 (6 bases). V lost 5 bases and J 4 bases, leaving 19 bases between the germline ends. The CDR3 length is 15 residues. Germline V CDR1 and CDR2: SQVTM, ANQGSEA. CDR3 region: CSVTGLATFPDTQYF. The CDR3 DNA reads TGCAGCGTTACAGGGCTAGCTACATTCCCAGATACGCAGTATTTT.

The rearrangement uses TRBV6-5 and TRBJ2-7; a weak D match, TRBD1 (5 bases). The length of the CDR3 is 13 residues. Trimming removed 8 bases from V and 3 bases from J, with 14 bases in between. Germline V gene data show CDR1 as MNHEY and CDR2 as SVGAGI. CDR3 loop: CASGGALHYEQYF. Here the CDR3 DNA reads TGTGCCAGCGGTGGGGCCCTGCACTACGAGCAGTACTTC.

This clone occurred once. This chain connects TRBV5-4 to TRBJ2-5; a weak D match, TRBD1 (6 bases). Deletions cut 3 bases from V and 5 bases from J, with 20 bases between. Germline-derived CDR1 and CDR2 are SGHNT and YYREEE (reference sequence). The CDR3 loop spans 16 amino acids. The CDR3 DNA is TGTGCCAGCAGCTCCACTTTGGACAGTTCCTGGGAGACCCAGTACTTC. Its protein product is CASSSTLDSSWETQYF.

This chain links TRBV10-3 with TRBJ1-1; maybe TRBD1 (5 bases). V was shortened by 2 bases and J by 1 base, with 8 bases between the two germline ends. The CDR3 extends over 14 amino acids. In germline, CDR1 is ENHRY, CDR2 SYGVKD. As DNA, the CDR3 is TGTGCCATCAGTGAGCAGGGCAAGAACACTGAAGCTTTCTTT. This gives the protein CAISEQGKNTEAFF.

The chain combines TRBV30 with TRBJ2-3; 9 positions agree with TRBD1. The length of the CDR3 is 15 residues. With V trimmed by 5 bases and J by 5 bases, 11 bases remained unmatched. Germline CDR1 and CDR2: GTSNPN and SVGIG (reference sequence). The DNA of the CDR3 is TGTGCCTGGTCCGGCGGGACAGGGTCTATAGATACGCAGTATTTT. Protein sequence: CAWSGGTGSIDTQYF.

This chain links TRBV30 with TRBJ1-1; TRBD1 matches at 10 bases. Losses at the gene ends were 0 bases for V and 8 bases for J; bases not matched to a gene: 9. Germline V gene data show CDR1 as GTSNPN and CDR2 as SVGIG (reference sequence). The CDR3 contains 15 residues. The CDR3 DNA is TGTGCCTGGAGTGTACGGGGGACAGGGGCTGAGGAAGCTTTCTTT. It encodes CAWSVRGTGAEEAFF.

This chain uses TRBV2 with TRBJ1-2; 9 nucleotides align to TRBD1. Unmatched junction bases numbered 7, after V lost 4 bases and J lost 1 base. CDR3 length: 16 amino acids. CDR1 SNHLY and CDR2 FYNNEI come from the germline V gene. CDR3 in amino acids: CASSGGTGLSNYGYTF. CDR3 bases: TGTGCCAGCAGTGGAGGGACAGGGCTTAGTAACTATGGCTACACCTTC.

The chain recombines TRBV5-4 with TRBJ2-5; perhaps TRBD1 as D (6 bases). Trimming removed 4 bases from V and 0 bases from J, with 10 bases in between. The germline V gene encodes CDR1 SGHNT and CDR2 YYREEE (reference sequence). This CDR3 spans 14 amino acids. The CDR3 protein is CASSPDSDQETQYF. CDR3 bases: TGTGCCAGCAGCCCGGACAGTGACCAAGAGACCCAGTACTTC.